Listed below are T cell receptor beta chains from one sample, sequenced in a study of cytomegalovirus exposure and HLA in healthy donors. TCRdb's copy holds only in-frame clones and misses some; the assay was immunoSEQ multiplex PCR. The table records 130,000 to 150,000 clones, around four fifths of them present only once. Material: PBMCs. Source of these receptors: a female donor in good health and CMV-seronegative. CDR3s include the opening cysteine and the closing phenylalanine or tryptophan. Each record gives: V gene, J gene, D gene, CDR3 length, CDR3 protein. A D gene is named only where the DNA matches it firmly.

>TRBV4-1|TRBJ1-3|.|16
CASSQFGPDPGNTIYF
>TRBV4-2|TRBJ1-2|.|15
CASSQDHDLVYGYTF
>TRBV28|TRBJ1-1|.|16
CASILWGGRGDTEAFF
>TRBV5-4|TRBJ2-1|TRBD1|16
CASSPLTGTGLPEQFF
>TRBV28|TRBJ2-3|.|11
CASSLGLREYF
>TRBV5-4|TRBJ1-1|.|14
CASSLVGGNTEAFF
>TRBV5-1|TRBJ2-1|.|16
CASSLVTGAVGNEQFF
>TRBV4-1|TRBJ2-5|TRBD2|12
CASSPGGETQYF
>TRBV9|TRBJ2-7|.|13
CASSPRSQLEQYF
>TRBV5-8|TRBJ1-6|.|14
CASSSYRSNSPLHF
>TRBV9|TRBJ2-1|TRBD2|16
CASSVGLSGATDEQFF
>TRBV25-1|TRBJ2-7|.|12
CASRSVQRVAYF
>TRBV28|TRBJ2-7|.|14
CASTPTGPSYEQYF
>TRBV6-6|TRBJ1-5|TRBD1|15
CASSYRTGGNQPQHF
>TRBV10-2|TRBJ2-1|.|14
CASRVQRMNNEQFF
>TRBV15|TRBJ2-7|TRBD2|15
CATSRLAGVFYEQYF
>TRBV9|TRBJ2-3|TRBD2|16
CASSPWTSGGGDTQYF
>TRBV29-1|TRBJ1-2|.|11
CSVTGSYGYTF
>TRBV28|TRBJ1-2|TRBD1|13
CATLPGGNYGYTF
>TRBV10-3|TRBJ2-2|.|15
CAISGVRVDTGELFF
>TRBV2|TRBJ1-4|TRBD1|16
CASTGTGGSRREKLFF
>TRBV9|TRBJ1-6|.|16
CASSVARGGAESPLHF
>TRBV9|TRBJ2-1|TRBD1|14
CASSPRQGTHEQFF
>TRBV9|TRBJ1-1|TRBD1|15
CASSVTGALNTEAFF
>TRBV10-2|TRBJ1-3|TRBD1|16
CASSDRTGGSGNTIYF
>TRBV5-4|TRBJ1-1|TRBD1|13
CASRKQGSTEAFF
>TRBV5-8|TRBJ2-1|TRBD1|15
CASSPAGTVYNEQFF
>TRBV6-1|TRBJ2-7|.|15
CASSEGPQATYEQYF
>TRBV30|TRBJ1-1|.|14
CAFVSREVNTEAFF
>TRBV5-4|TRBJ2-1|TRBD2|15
CASSRGGQTYNEQFF
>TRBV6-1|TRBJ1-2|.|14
CASSLGGLDYGYTF
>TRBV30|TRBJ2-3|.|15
CACPGRSGSTDTQYF
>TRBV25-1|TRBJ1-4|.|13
CASSEGGNEKLFF
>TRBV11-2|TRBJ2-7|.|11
CASSANYEQYF
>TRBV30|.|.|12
CAWSVQFYEQYF
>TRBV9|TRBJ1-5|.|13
CASSVDSTQPQHF
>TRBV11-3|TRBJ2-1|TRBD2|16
CASSSGLAGEGNEQFF
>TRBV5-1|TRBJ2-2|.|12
CASSLYIGELFF
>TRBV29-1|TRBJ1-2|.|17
CSVGKGLGTPGAYGYTF
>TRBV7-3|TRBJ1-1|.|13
CASSSIPGNEAFF
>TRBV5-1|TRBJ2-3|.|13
CASSSEQGYTQYF
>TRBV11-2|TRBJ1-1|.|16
CASSWGRRLMNTEAFF
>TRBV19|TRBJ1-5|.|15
CASSIGGQTYQPQHF
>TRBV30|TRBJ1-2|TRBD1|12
CAWRGDREFHTF
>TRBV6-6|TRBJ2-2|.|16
CASRSPGLRNTGELFF